Below are 19 T cell receptor beta chains sequenced from a single sample in a study of PD-1 blockade in classical Hodgkin lymphoma. The table came from immunoSEQ multiplex PCR; TCRdb's copy has only in-frame clones and leaves some out. The sample holds about 7,100 clones, around four fifths seen once. Each of the patients experienced relapse following autologous stem cell transplantation, and their brentuximab vedotin exposure differed. CD4+ T cells were purified from thawed PBMCs by negative selection. Specimen: CD4+ T cells from blood, collected at baseline. The receptors were sampled from a human donor with classical Hodgkin lymphoma.

V is TRBV19 and J is TRBJ2-5; D may be TRBD2 (6 bases). V lost 4 bases and J 2 bases, leaving 8 bases between the germline ends. The CDR3 sequence is 13 residues long. The germline CDR1 and CDR2 sequences are LNHDA and SQIVND (reference sequence). The CDR3 DNA sequence: TGTGCCAGTAGTAGGGGACTTCAAGAGACCCAGTACTTC. Translated, it gives CASSRGLQETQYF. The full variable domain, its missing parts supplied by reference TRBV19 and TRBJ2-5, is DGGITQSPKYLFRKEGQNVTLSCEQNLNHDAMYWYRQDPGQGLRLIYYSQIVNDFQKGDIAEGYSVSREKKESFPLTVTSAQKNPTAFYLCASSRGLQETQYFGPGTRLLVL.

The table lists this clone with a count of one. The rearrangement links TRBV5-1 to TRBJ2-1, with D hard to call. The CDR3 is 13 amino acids. Germline CDR1 and CDR2: SGHRS and YFSETQ. V lost 1 base, J lost 3 bases, and 5 bases lay in between. CDR3 DNA sequence: TGCGCCAGCAGCTTGCCGGGCTACAATGAGCAGTTCTTC. It codes for CASSLPGYNEQFF.

This chain connects TRBV6-6 to TRBJ2-5; no clear D. V was shortened by 4 bases and J by 6 bases, with 9 bases between the two germline ends. Germline CDR1 MNHNY, CDR2 SVGAGI (reference sequence). CDR3 length equals 12 residues. The CDR3 region has the DNA TGTGCCAGCAGTTTAGGATCACAGACCCAGTACTTC. Protein sequence: CASSLGSQTQYF.

The chain uses TRBV7-9 and TRBJ2-1; 14 bases match TRBD2. Germline loops: CDR1 SEHNR, CDR2 FQNEAQ (reference sequence). The CDR3 covers 16 residues. V shed 2 bases and J 8 bases; nucleotides not matched to a gene: 5. CDR3 amino acids: CASSLLGTSGRHEQFF. For the CDR3, the DNA is TGTGCCAGCAGCTTATTAGGGACTAGCGGGAGACATGAGCAGTTCTTC.

The V call is TRBV5-5, the J call TRBJ1-6; D gene uncertain. The germline CDR1 and CDR2 sequences are SGHKS and YYEKEE (reference sequence). V was trimmed by 5 bases and J by 0 bases, leaving 9 bases between them. CDR3 length: 15 residues. The CDR3 loop is CASRAGSSYNSPLHF. CDR3 DNA: TGTGCCAGCAGGGCGGGGAGCTCCTATAATTCACCCCTCCACTTT. Based on the CDR3 plus reference TRBV5-5 and TRBJ1-6, the full variable domain is DAGVTQSPTHLIKTRGQQVTLRCSPISGHKSVSWYQQVLGQGPQFIFQYYEKEERGRGNFPDRFSARQFPNYSSELNVNALLLGDSALYLCASRAGSSYNSPLHFGNGTRLTVT.

This chain connects TRBV19 to TRBJ2-5, with 8 bases aligning to TRBD1. The J segment lost 4 bases and the V segment lost 5 bases, leaving 9 bases of the junction unmatched. The CDR3 covers 15 residues. Germline V CDR1 and CDR2: LNHDA, SQIVND (reference sequence). The CDR3 loop is CASSRGSGGGETQYF. CDR3 nucleotides: TGTGCCAGTAGTCGGGGGTCAGGGGGCGGAGAGACCCAGTACTTC.

The genes are TRBV7-8 and TRBJ2-5; TRBD2 aligns across 9 bases. Germline CDR1 and CDR2: SGHVS and FQNEAQ. The ends lost 1 base at V and 5 bases at J; junction bases unmatched: 11. The CDR3 runs to 17 residues. For the CDR3, the DNA is TGTGCCAGCAGCTTAGGGGGGATAGCGGGAGTTGGTGAGACCCAGTACTTC. It translates to CASSLGGIAGVGETQYF.

This clone was picked up a small number of times. In DNA, the CDR3 is TGTGCCAGCAGCCAAGACCAGTTTTCCCCCAACACCGGGGAGCTGTTTTTT. Its translation is CASSQDQFSPNTGELFF. The chain has TRBV4-2 and TRBJ2-2; D not certain. Trimming pared 0 bases from V and 2 bases from J, leaving 13 bases between. Looked up from germline, CDR1 is LGHNA and CDR2 is YNFKEQ. The CDR3 totals 17 residues.

This clone occurred a few times. The chain combines TRBV7-9 with TRBJ2-7, with a possible D match to TRBD2 (6 bases). CDR3 size: 16 residues. Trimming removed 4 bases at V and 4 bases at J, with 20 bases between. Germline V lookup: CDR1 SEHNR, CDR2 FQNEAQ (reference sequence). CDR3: CASSYYPPVGSYEQYF. The CDR3 DNA is TGTGCCAGCAGCTATTACCCACCTGTCGGGAGTTACGAGCAGTACTTC.

The chain joins TRBV6-1 to TRBJ1-3; TRBD1 is a possible D gene (6 bases). Trimming took off 5 bases at V and 2 bases at J, with 10 bases between the two ends. Germline lookup yields CDR1 MNHNS and CDR2 SASEGT. CDR3 length: 14 amino acids. CDR3: CASSRTGTGNTIYF. The CDR3 coding sequence is TGTGCCAGCAGTCGTACAGGGACTGGAAACACCATATATTTT.

The rearrangement joins TRBV5-1 to TRBJ2-3; D is unresolved. The CDR3 totals 15 residues. Germline assignment: CDR1 SGHRS and CDR2 YFSETQ. Trimming removed 0 bases at V and 5 bases at J, with 13 bases between. The CDR3 DNA reads TGCGCCAGCAGCTTGGCAAATTCGGTAGGAGATACGCAGTATTTT. It yields the protein CASSLANSVGDTQYF.

The chain carries TRBV5-4 and TRBJ2-3, with D possibly being TRBD1 (5 bases). The CDR3 runs to 16 residues. Germline CDR1 and CDR2: SGHNT and YYREEE (reference sequence). V shed 6 bases and J shed 2 bases, with 19 bases lying between them. The CDR3 protein is CASNTARTPTTDTQYF. CDR3 sequence (DNA): TGTGCCAGCAACACTGCCCGGACACCGACCACAGATACGCAGTATTTT. Complete variable domain (other parts from reference TRBV5-4 and TRBJ2-3): ETGVTQSPTHLIKTRGQQVTLRCSSQSGHNTVSWYQQALGQGPQFIFQYYREEENGRGNFPPRFSGLQFPNYSSELNVNALELDDSALYLCASNTARTPTTDTQYFGPGTRLTVL.

The J gene is TRBJ1-6, the V gene TRBV9; TRBD1 might be the D (6 bases). Germline V lookup: CDR1 SGDLS, CDR2 YYNGEE. V lost 0 bases to trimming and J lost 7 bases, with 14 bases between them. CDR3 length: 16 residues. CDR3 in DNA: TGTGCCAGCAGCGTAGCGGGGGGCGCTTTGAATTCACCCCTCCACTTT. Protein: CASSVAGGALNSPLHF.

This clone turned up a few times. The gene calls are TRBV5-4 and TRBJ1-1; 9 bases are a match to TRBD1. J lost 0 bases, V lost 4 bases, and 4 bases had no gene match. The CDR3 sequence is 15 residues long. CDR1 and CDR2 from the germline V gene are SGHNT and YYREEE (reference sequence). The CDR3 loop is CASSPGQGMNTEAFF. The CDR3 coding sequence is TGTGCCAGCAGCCCGGGACAGGGAATGAACACTGAAGCTTTCTTT. Full variable domain (outside the CDR3, taken from reference TRBV5-4 and TRBJ1-1): ETGVTQSPTHLIKTRGQQVTLRCSSQSGHNTVSWYQQALGQGPQFIFQYYREEENGRGNFPPRFSGLQFPNYSSELNVNALELDDSALYLCASSPGQGMNTEAFFGQGTRLTVV.

The chain recombines TRBV6-4 with TRBJ2-1; 10 nucleotides agree with TRBD2. Germline V gives CDR1 MRHNA, CDR2 SNTAGT. Trimming removed 4 bases from V and 6 bases from J; junction bases left unmatched: 6. This CDR3 has 15 residues. CDR3 loop: CASSASGSKFNEQFF. The CDR3 coding sequence is TGTGCCAGCAGTGCTAGCGGGAGTAAATTCAATGAGCAGTTCTTC.

As regards this clone: The junction departs from germline at one end; a sequencing error may be responsible. The chain carries TRBV28 and TRBJ1-2, with D perhaps TRBD1 (6 bases). The CDR3 is 12 residues long. In germline, CDR1 is MDHEN, CDR2 SYDVKM. In DNA, the CDR3 is TGTGCCAGCACTTTAGGGGGTGGGGGCTACACCTTC. Its protein is CASTLGGGGYTF.

The V gene is TRBV28, the J gene TRBJ2-3; no definite D call. Germline V gene data show CDR1 as MDHEN and CDR2 as SYDVKM. This CDR3 has 13 residues. V shed 8 bases and J shed 1 base, with 10 bases lying between them. This CDR3 reads CASQDQGTDTQYF. The DNA of the CDR3 is TGTGCCAGCCAAGATCAGGGCACAGATACGCAGTATTTT.

CDR3 amino acids: CASSLAGALDTQYF. The DNA of the CDR3 is TGTGCCAGCAGTTTAGCGGGAGCCCTGGATACGCAGTATTTT. J is TRBJ2-3 and V is TRBV27; 7 bases align to TRBD2. V shed 2 bases and J 6 bases; nucleotides not matched to a gene: 5. CDR3 length: 14 residues. CDR1 is MNHEY and CDR2 is SMNVEV in the germline V gene (reference sequence).

The V gene is TRBV19, the J gene TRBJ1-5; D unresolved. Germline V gives CDR1 LNHDA, CDR2 SQIVND (reference sequence). This CDR3 is 19 amino acids long. V shed 6 bases and J shed 0 bases, with 24 bases lying between them. This CDR3 reads CASSTKDFYSLYSNQPQHF. The CDR3 DNA reads TGTGCCAGTAGCACGAAGGACTTTTACAGCCTATATAGCAATCAGCCCCAGCATTTT.